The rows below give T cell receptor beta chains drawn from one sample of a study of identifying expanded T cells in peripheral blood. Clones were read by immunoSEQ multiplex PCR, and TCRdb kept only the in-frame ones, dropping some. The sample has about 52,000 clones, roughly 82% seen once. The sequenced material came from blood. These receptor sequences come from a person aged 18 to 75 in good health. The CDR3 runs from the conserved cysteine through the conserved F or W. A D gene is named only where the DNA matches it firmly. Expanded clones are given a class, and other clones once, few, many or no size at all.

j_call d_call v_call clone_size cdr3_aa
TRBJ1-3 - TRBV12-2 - CASRPNDRSSGNTIYF
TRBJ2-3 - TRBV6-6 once CASTSRTDGGTDTQYF
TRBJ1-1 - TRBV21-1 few CARFGTEAFF
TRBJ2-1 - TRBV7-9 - CASSLDWLGTQFF
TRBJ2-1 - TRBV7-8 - CASSLGTANYNEQFF
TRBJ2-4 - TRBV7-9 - CASSLSGGAKNIQYF
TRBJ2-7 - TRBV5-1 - CASSLTGEQYF
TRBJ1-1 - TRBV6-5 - CASRLRDSTDFF
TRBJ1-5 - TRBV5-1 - CASSLADSNQPQHF
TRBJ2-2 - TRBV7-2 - CASSSPGLANTGELFF
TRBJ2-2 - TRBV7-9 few CASSLENTGELFF
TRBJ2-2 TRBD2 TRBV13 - CASSFWVAGATGELFF
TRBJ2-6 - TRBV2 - CASIRRGANVLTF
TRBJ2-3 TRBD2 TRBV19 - CASSPQAGGKDTQYF
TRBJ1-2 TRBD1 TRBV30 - CAWRGRTGGDRGYTF
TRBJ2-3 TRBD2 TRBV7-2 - CASSSGLAGGADTQYF
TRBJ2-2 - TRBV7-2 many CASSPWTSNGELFF
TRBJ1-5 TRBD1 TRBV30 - CAWRGQGGNQPQHF
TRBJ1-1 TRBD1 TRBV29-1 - CSVEDRPGGVLAFF